These T cell receptor beta chains were read from a single sample in a study of neurological immune-mediated disorders. TCRdb passed the 5' RACE reads through MiXCR, listing each CDR3 protein once. The data contain fewer than 35,000 distinct CDR3 sequences, approximately 4.2% of them seen just once; the ten biggest clones take up 23%. Sequenced sample: PBMCs. The receptors come from a man younger than 30 in good health. The CDR3 runs from the conserved cysteine through the conserved F or W. A D gene is named only where the DNA matches it firmly. Not every row has a clone size; where given, it reads once, few, many or a size class.

TRBV5-1	TRBJ1-2	many	.	TGCGCCAGCGGCCGGGAGTCAGCTAACTATGGCTACACCTTC	CASGRESANYGYTF
TRBV20-1	TRBJ2-3	many	.	TGCAGTGCTAGAGAACGGTTGATTAGAGATACGCAGTATTTT	CSARERLIRDTQYF
TRBV7-6	TRBJ2-7	few	TRBD1	TGTGCCAGCAGCTCGGAGCCGGGACAGGGGAGGGACGAGCAGTACTTC	CASSSEPGQGRDEQYF
TRBV20-1	TRBJ1-2	many	.	TGCAGTGCTTCCCGCCCGCTGGGACGTAATAACTATGGCTACACCTTC	CSASRPLGRNNYGYTF
TRBV12-5	TRBJ2-7	.	.	TGTGCTAGTGGTTTGGGTCCCGGGGACGAGCAGTACTTC	CASGLGPGDEQYF
TRBV28	TRBJ2-1	many	.	TGTGCCAGCAGTTTTCGGGGGCTTGAGCAGTTCTTC	CASSFRGLEQFF
TRBV6-5	TRBJ1-5	many	.	TGTGCCAGCAGTCACAACAGGGCCAATCAGCCCCAGCATTTT	CASSHNRANQPQHF
TRBV5-1	TRBJ1-5	many	.	TGCGCCAGCAGCTTGAGGTACGAGGTGATCGGGGGCGGAGCTAGCAATCAGCCCCAGCATTTT	CASSLRYEVIGGGASNQPQHF
TRBV18	TRBJ1-1	many	.	TGTGCCAGCTCACCCAAAGTGACAGGAGGAGGTTCTGAAGCTTTCTTT	CASSPKVTGGGSEAFF
TRBV6-2/TRBV6-3	TRBJ1-2	many	.	TGTGCCAGCAGTAACTCCAACTCCGCTAACTATGGCTACACCTTC	CASSNSNSANYGYTF
TRBV6-2/TRBV6-3	TRBJ2-2	many	TRBD1	TGTGCCAGCAGCAGATTCGAGGACAGGGACACCGGGGAGCTGTTTTTT	CASSRFEDRDTGELFF
TRBV6-2/TRBV6-3	TRBJ1-1	many	TRBD1	TGTGCCAGCAGCGACAGGGGCAACCCTGAAGCTTTCTTT	CASSDRGNPEAFF
TRBV20-1	TRBJ1-2	.	.	TGCAGTGCTAGCGGTGGCAGGCCTCGGGGTGGCTACACCTTC	CSASGGRPRGGYTF
TRBV20-1	TRBJ1-2	.	.	TGCAGTGCTAGAGAAAGGGGGGACAACTATGGCTACACCTTC	CSARERGDNYGYTF
TRBV7-2	TRBJ1-2	many	.	TGTGCCAGTGGGCAGGGTTGGGTTGGCTATGGCTACACCTTC	CASGQGWVGYGYTF
TRBV12-3/TRBV12-4	TRBJ2-3	many	.	TGTGCCAGCAGTTTTAGTGCCCCTAGCACAGATACGCAGTATTTT	CASSFSAPSTDTQYF
TRBV20-1	TRBJ1-1	many	TRBD1	TGCAGTGCTAGCCGTTCCACAGGGGGCACTGAAGCTTTCTTT	CSASRSTGGTEAFF
TRBV5-1	TRBJ2-1	many	TRBD2	TGCGCCAGCAGCTTGGCGTCTAGCGGGGGGACCGGGCGGGGTGAGCAGTTCTTC	CASSLASSGGTGRGEQFF
TRBV3-1	TRBJ1-1	many	.	TGTGCCAGCAGCCAGGGACGGGGGAACACTGAAGCTTTCTTT	CASSQGRGNTEAFF
TRBV5-6	TRBJ2-1	many	.	TGTGCCAGCACCCGAGGGACACGGGAGCAGTTCTTC	CASTRGTREQFF
TRBV5-1	TRBJ2-3	many	.	TGCGCCAGCAGCCCCGGTATGAGGGGAGATACGCAGTATTTT	CASSPGMRGDTQYF
TRBV7-7	TRBJ2-5	.	.	TGTGCTAGCAGCTTAGCGCCTCAAGAGACCCAGTACTTC	CASSLAPQETQYF
TRBV12-3/TRBV12-4	TRBJ1-6	many	.	TGTGCCAGCAGCCCCTCACTTCTTGGGACAAGAAATTCACCCCTCCACTTT	CASSPSLLGTRNSPLHF
TRBV19	TRBJ2-7	many	.	TGTGCCAGTGGCCGTTCAGGGAACGGCTACGAGCAGTACTTC	CASGRSGNGYEQYF
TRBV20-1	TRBJ2-5	many	.	TGCAGTGCTAGAGTCTTGCAGGGGCCAGAGACCCAGTACTTC	CSARVLQGPETQYF
TRBV2	TRBJ1-2	many	.	TGTGCCAGCAGTGAAATCGCGGCTATCAGGGATGGCTACACCTTC	CASSEIAAIRDGYTF
TRBV7-2	TRBJ1-5	many	.	TGTGCCAGCAGCCAGACAGTGAATAGCAATCAGCCCCAGCATTTT	CASSQTVNSNQPQHF
TRBV7-2	TRBJ1-1	many	.	TGTGCCAGCACCCAAATCCCGGAGGGCGAAGCTTTCTTT	CASTQIPEGEAFF
TRBV6-6	TRBJ1-5	many	.	TGTGCCAGCAGGGAACAGGTGGGCAATCAGCCCCAGCATTTT	CASREQVGNQPQHF
TRBV7-9	TRBJ2-7	many	.	TGTGCCGTAACATCCAAGGTAGCAGTAGACGAGCAGTACTTC	CAVTSKVAVDEQYF
TRBV5-1	TRBJ2-2	many	.	TGCGCCAGCACTCGAGGGGGGGTCGGCGGCGGCGGGGAGCTGTTTTTT	CASTRGGVGGGGELFF
TRBV12-3/TRBV12-4	TRBJ2-7	many	TRBD1	TGTGCCAGCAGTTCCGGGACAGACCCCTACGAGCAGTACTTC	CASSSGTDPYEQYF
TRBV18	TRBJ2-7	many	TRBD1	TGTGCCAGCTCATCAGGGGGACAGCCTTCCTACGAGCAGTACTTC	CASSSGGQPSYEQYF
TRBV5-1	TRBJ2-7	many	TRBD1	TGCGCCAGCAGCTGGAAGGGACAGGCCTACGAGCAGTACTTC	CASSWKGQAYEQYF
TRBV10-3	TRBJ1-1	many	.	TGTGCCATCAGTGGCCACACAGGTAGAGCCACTGAAGCTTTCTTT	CAISGHTGRATEAFF
TRBV20-1	TRBJ2-5	many	.	TGCAGTGCTAGATACAGGGAAAAAGAGACCCAGTACTTC	CSARYREKETQYF
TRBV7-9	TRBJ1-1	many	.	TGTGCCAGCAGTCGCGACGTGGGGACGAACACTGAAGCTTTCTTT	CASSRDVGTNTEAFF